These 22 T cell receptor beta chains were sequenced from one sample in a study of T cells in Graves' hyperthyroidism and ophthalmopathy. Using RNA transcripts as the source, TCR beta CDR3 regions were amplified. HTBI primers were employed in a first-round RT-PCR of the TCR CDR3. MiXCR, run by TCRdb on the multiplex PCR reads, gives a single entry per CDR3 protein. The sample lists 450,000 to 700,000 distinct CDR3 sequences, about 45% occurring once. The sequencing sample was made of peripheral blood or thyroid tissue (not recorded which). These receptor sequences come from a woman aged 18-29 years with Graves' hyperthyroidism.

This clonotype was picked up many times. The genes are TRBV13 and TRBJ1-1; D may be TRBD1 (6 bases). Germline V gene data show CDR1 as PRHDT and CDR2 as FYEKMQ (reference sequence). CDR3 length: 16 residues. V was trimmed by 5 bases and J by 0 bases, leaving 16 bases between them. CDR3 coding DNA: TGTGCCAGCAGCGCACGACAGGAGCCCATGAACACTGAAGCTTTCTTT. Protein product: CASSARQEPMNTEAFF.

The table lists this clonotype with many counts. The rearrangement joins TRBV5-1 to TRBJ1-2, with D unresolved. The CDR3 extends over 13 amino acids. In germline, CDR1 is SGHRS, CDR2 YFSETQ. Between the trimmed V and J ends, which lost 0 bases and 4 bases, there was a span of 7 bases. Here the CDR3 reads CASSLDLGYGYTF. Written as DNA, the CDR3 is TGCGCCAGCAGCTTGGATCTCGGCTATGGCTACACCTTC.

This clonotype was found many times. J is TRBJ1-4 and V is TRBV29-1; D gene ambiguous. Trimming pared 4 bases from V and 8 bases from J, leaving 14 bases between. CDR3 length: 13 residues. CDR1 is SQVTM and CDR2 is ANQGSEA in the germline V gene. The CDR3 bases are TGCAGCGTTGGGCGGGGTTTACAGGAAAAACTGTTTTTT. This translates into CSVGRGLQEKLFF.

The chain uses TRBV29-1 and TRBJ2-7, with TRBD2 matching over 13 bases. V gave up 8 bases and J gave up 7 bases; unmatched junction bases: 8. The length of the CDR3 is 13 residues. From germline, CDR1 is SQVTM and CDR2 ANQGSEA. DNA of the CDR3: TGCAGCTCCGGACTAGCGGGAGCAGGAGAGCAGTACTTC. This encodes CSSGLAGAGEQYF.

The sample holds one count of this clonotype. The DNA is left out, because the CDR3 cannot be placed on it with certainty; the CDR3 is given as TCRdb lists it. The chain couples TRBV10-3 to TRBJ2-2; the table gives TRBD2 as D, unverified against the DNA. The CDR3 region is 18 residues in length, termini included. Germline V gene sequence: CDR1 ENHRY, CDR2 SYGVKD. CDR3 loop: CAISYRTSGRSLPGSCFF.

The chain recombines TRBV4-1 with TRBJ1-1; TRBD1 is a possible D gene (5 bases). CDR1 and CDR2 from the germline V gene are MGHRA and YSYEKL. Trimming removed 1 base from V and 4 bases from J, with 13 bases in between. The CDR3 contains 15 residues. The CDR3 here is CASSQVRGRGTEAFF. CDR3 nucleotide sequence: TGCGCCAGCAGCCAAGTGAGGGGACGCGGCACTGAAGCTTTCTTT.

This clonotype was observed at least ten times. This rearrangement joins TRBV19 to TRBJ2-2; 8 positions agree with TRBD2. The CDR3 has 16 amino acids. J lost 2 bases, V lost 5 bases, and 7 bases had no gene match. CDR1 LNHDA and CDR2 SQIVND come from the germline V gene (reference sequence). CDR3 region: CASSRKAGDNTGELFF. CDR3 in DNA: TGTGCCAGTAGTCGAAAAGCGGGAGACAACACCGGGGAGCTGTTTTTT.

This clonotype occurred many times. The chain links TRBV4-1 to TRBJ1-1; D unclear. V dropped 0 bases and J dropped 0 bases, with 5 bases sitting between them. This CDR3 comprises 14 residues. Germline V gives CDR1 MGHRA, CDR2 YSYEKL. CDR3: CASSQDGMNTEAFF. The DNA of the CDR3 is TGCGCCAGCAGCCAAGACGGAATGAACACTGAAGCTTTCTTT.

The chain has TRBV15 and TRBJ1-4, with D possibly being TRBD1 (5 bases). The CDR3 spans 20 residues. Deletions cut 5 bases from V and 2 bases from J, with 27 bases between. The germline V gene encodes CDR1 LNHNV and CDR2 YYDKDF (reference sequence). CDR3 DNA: TGTGCCACCAGCCCGGATGGTTTGGAAGGGGCCTTGGGGACTAATGAAAAACTGTTTTTT. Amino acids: CATSPDGLEGALGTNEKLFF.

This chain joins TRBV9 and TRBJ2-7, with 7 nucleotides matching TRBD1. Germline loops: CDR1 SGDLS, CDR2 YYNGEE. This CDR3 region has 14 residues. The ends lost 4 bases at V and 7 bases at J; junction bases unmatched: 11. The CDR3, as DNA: TGTGCCAGCAGCCAGGGGAAAGGGGGCGGTGAGCAGTACTTC. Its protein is CASSQGKGGGEQYF.

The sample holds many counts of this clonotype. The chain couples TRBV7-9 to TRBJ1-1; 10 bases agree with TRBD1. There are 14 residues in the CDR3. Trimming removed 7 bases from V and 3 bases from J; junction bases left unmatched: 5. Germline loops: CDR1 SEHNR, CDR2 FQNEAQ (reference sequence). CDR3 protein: CASKTGGVDTEAFF. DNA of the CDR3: TGTGCCAGCAAGACAGGGGGCGTCGACACTGAAGCTTTCTTT.

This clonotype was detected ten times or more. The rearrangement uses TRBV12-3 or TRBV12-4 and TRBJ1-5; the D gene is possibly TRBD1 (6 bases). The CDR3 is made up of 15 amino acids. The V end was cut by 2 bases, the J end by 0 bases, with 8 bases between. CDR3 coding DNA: TGTGCCAGCAGTTTAAGGGGGGGTAGCAATCAGCCCCAGCATTTT. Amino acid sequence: CASSLRGGSNQPQHF.

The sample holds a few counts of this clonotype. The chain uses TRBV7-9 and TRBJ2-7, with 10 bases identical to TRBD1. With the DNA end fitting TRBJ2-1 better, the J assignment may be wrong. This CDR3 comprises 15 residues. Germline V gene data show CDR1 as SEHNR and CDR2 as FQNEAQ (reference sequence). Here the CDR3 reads CASRTRQGARNEQFF. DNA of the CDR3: TGTGCCAGCAGAACTCGACAGGGGGCTCGGAATGAGCAGTTCTTC.

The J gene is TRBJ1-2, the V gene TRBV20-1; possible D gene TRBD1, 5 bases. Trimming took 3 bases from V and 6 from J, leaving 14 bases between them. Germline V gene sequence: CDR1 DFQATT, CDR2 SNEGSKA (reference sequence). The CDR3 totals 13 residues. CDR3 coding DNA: TGCAGTGCTAGCTATATCGGGGGGGATGGCTACACCTTC. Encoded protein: CSASYIGGDGYTF.

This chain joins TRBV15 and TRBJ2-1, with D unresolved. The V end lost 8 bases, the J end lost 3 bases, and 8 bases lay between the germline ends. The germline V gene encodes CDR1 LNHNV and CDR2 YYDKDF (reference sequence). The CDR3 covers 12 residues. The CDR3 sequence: CATGSYYNEQFF. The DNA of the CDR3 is TGTGCCACCGGTAGCTACTACAATGAGCAGTTCTTC.

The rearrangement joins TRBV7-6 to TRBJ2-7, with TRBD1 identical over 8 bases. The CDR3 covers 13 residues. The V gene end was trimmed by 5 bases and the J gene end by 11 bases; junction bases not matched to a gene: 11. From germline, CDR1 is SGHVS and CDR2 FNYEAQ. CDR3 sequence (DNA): TGTGCCAGCAGCGGGCAAAAACGGACAGGGAAGTACTTC. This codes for CASSGQKRTGKYF.

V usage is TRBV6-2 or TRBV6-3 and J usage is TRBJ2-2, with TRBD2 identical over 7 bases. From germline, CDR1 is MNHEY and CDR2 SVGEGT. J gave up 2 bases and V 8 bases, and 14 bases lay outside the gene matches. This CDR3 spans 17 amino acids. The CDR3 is CASSRPGLAENTGELFF. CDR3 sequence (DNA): TGTGCCAGCTCTAGGCCGGGCCTAGCGGAAAACACCGGGGAGCTGTTTTTT.

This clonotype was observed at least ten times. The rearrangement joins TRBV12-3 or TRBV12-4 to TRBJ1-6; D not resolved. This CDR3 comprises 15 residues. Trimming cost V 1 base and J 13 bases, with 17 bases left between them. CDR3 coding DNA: TGTGCCAGCAGTTTAGGTTTCGGTGGATCCCCTCCCCTCCACTTT. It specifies CASSLGFGGSPPLHF.

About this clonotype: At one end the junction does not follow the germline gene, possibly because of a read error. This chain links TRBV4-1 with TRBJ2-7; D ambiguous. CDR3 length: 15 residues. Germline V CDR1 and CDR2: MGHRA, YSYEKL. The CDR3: CASSRDFQPSYEQYF. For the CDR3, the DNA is TGTGCCAGCAGCAGAGATTTCCAGCCCTCCTACGAGCAGTACTTC.

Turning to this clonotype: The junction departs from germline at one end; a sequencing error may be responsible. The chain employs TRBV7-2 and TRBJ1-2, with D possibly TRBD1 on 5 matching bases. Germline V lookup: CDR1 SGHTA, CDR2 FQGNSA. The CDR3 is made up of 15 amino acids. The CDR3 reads CASKADLAGNYGYTF. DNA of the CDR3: TGCGCCAGTAAAGCCGATCTCGCAGGGAACTATGGCTACACCTTC.

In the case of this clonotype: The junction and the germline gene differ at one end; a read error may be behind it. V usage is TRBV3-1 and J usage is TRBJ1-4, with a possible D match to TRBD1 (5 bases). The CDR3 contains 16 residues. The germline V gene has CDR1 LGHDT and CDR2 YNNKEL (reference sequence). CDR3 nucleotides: TGTGCCAGCAGCCAAGATGTTGCAGGGCTAGATGAAAAACTGCTTTTT. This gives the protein CASSQDVAGLDEKLLF.

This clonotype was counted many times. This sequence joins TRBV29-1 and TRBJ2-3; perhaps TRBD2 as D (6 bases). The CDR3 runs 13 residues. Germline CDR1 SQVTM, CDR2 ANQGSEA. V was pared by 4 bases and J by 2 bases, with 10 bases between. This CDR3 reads CSVAGVSTDTQYF. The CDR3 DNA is TGCAGCGTTGCGGGGGTATCCACAGATACGCAGTATTTT.